The 25 T cell receptor beta chains below come from one sample, sequenced in a study of cytomegalovirus exposure and HLA in healthy donors. The PCR had 60 Vbeta and 13 Jbeta primers. Clones were sequenced by immunoSEQ multiplex PCR, and TCRdb holds only the in-frame ones, with some missing. The table for this sample gives 45,000 to 60,000 clones. Sequencing used PBMCs. These TCRs come from a woman aged 35 to 49 in good health and CMV-seronegative.

The chain is built from TRBV6-1 and TRBJ1-5, with 7 bases that match TRBD1. The CDR3 extends over 15 amino acids. The V and J ends lost 4 bases and 3 bases, in that order; junction bases with no gene match: 6. Germline CDR1 is MNHNS and CDR2 is SASEGT. CDR3 nucleotides: TGTGCCAGCAGTGGGGGGACAGATTACAATCAGCCCCAGCATTTT. It codes for CASSGGTDYNQPQHF.

This chain links TRBV5-6 with TRBJ1-1; D is unresolved. Germline V gene sequence: CDR1 SGHDT, CDR2 YYEEEE. The V end was cut by 2 bases, the J end by 2 bases, with 10 bases between. The CDR3 loop spans 14 amino acids. CDR3 loop: CASSFRWVNTEAFF. The CDR3 nucleotides are TGTGCCAGCAGCTTCAGGTGGGTTAACACTGAAGCTTTCTTT.

The chain is built from TRBV6-4 and TRBJ2-7, with 11 nucleotides matching TRBD1. Germline V lookup: CDR1 MRHNA, CDR2 SNTAGT. V shed 4 bases and J 5 bases; nucleotides not matched to a gene: 10. There are 16 residues in the CDR3. The DNA of the CDR3 is TGTGCCAGCAGTGCTCGGGGGACAGGGGGTGCAAACGAGCAGTACTTC. As protein: CASSARGTGGANEQYF.

The rearrangement links TRBV7-4 to TRBJ1-3; D might be TRBD1 (5 bases). Germline CDR1 and CDR2: SGHVT and SQSDAQ. The CDR3 is 16 amino acids. Deletions cut 3 bases from V and 2 bases from J, with 14 bases between. The chain's CDR3 is CASSFGTGGPGNTIYF. The CDR3 coding sequence is TGTGCCAGCAGCTTTGGGACCGGAGGGCCTGGAAACACCATATATTTT.

CDR3 sequence reads: CATSRDGRGLAGVNEQFF. CDR3 coding DNA: TGTGCCACCAGCAGAGATGGTCGGGGACTAGCGGGAGTTAATGAGCAGTTCTTC. The rearrangement joins TRBV15 to TRBJ2-1; TRBD2 agrees at 14 bases. Germline lookup yields CDR1 LNHNV and CDR2 YYDKDF (reference sequence). CDR3 length: 18 amino acids. Germline trimming cut 0 bases from V and 7 bases from J; bases unmatched to any gene: 8.

The CDR3 DNA sequence: TGTGCCAGCAGGAAGACAGGGGGGCTTGAAGCTTTCTTT. It encodes CASRKTGGLEAFF. The chain is built from TRBV2 and TRBJ1-1, with 9 bases identical to TRBD1. This CDR3 has 13 amino acids. Germline V gene lookup returns CDR1 SNHLY and CDR2 FYNNEI. Trimming cost V 6 bases and J 7 bases; bases outside gene matches: 6. The full variable domain, in which reference TRBV2 and TRBJ1-1 provide the parts outside the CDR3, is EPEVTQTPSHQVTQMGQEVILRCVPISNHLYFYWYRQILGQKVEFLVSFYNNEISEKSEIFDDQFSVERPDGSNFTLKIRSTKLEDSAMYFCASRKTGGLEAFFGQGTRLTVV.

The chain uses TRBV7-9 and TRBJ2-5; 8 bases agree with TRBD1. CDR1 and CDR2 from the germline V gene are SEHNR and FQNEAQ (reference sequence). V lost 5 bases and J lost 1; bases outside the gene matches: 9. The length of the CDR3 is 16 residues. This CDR3 reads CASSLQTGTGQETQYF. For the CDR3, the DNA is TGTGCCAGCAGCCTACAAACGGGGACAGGCCAAGAGACCCAGTACTTC.

This rearrangement joins TRBV20-1 to TRBJ1-1, with 7 bases identical to TRBD1. Trimming took 5 bases from V and 7 from J; bases not matched to a gene: 4. This CDR3 region has 11 residues. Germline V gives CDR1 DFQATT, CDR2 SNEGSKA (reference sequence). CDR3 sequence (DNA): TGCAGTGCTTCGAGGACAGGTGAAGCTTTCTTT. It yields the protein CSASRTGEAFF.

The rearrangement joins TRBV7-6 to TRBJ1-6; D unresolved. This CDR3 region has 13 residues. V lost 5 bases and J 7 bases, leaving 9 bases between the germline ends. From germline, CDR1 is SGHVS and CDR2 FNYEAQ. This CDR3 is CASSHTENSPLHF. The CDR3 DNA reads as TGTGCCAGCAGCCATACAGAGAATTCACCCCTCCACTTT.

The gene calls are TRBV28 and TRBJ2-1; 7 bases are a match to TRBD2. The CDR3 has 15 residues. Unmatched junction bases numbered 8, after V lost 4 bases and J lost 5 bases. Germline-derived CDR1 and CDR2 are MDHEN and SYDVKM. The CDR3 loop reads CASSSSGGGNNEQFF. CDR3 DNA: TGTGCCAGCAGTTCGTCGGGAGGTGGGAACAATGAGCAGTTCTTC.

The gene calls are TRBV7-2 and TRBJ2-5; TRBD1 might be the D (5 bases). CDR1 and CDR2 from the germline V gene are SGHTA and FQGNSA. V was trimmed by 4 bases and J by 2 bases, leaving 14 bases between them. This CDR3 has 15 amino acids. The DNA of the CDR3 is TGTGCCAGCAGCTGGCAGGGTTCACCACAAGAGACCCAGTACTTC. Amino acid sequence: CASSWQGSPQETQYF.

The chain carries TRBV27 and TRBJ1-6; no definite D call. V was pared by 4 bases and J by 1 base, with 11 bases between. The CDR3 has 16 amino acids. The germline gives CDR1 MNHEY, CDR2 SMNVEV (reference sequence). The CDR3 protein is CASSSPPGSYNSPLHF. CDR3 coding DNA: TGTGCCAGCAGTTCCCCCCCGGGGTCCTATAATTCACCCCTCCACTTT.

The V call is TRBV4-2, the J call TRBJ1-6; D is perhaps TRBD1 (6 bases). Germline assignment: CDR1 LGHNA and CDR2 YNFKEQ. V lost 5 bases, J lost 5 bases, and 16 bases lay in between. The CDR3 spans 16 residues. As DNA, the CDR3 is TGTGCCAGCAGCGGATTAAGGACAGTCGATAATTCACCCCTCCACTTT. Residues: CASSGLRTVDNSPLHF.

The genes are TRBV25-1 and TRBJ1-1, with 8 bases fitting TRBD1. This CDR3 comprises 14 residues. Germline V gives CDR1 MGHDK, CDR2 SYGVNS. The V and J ends lost 5 bases and 5 bases, in that order; junction bases with no gene match: 7. The CDR3 DNA follows: TGTGCCAGCAGTTTCAGGGGGCTAGAGACTGAAGCTTTCTTT. Its translation is CASSFRGLETEAFF.

The gene calls are TRBV5-6 and TRBJ2-4, with a possible D match to TRBD1 (5 bases). V shed 4 bases and J shed 2 bases, with 16 bases lying between them. Germline V gene sequence: CDR1 SGHDT, CDR2 YYEEEE. This CDR3 is 16 amino acids long. The CDR3: CASSTDGQGTKNIQYF. CDR3 in DNA: TGTGCCAGCAGCACGGACGGCCAGGGAACCAAAAACATTCAGTACTTC.

This chain uses TRBV5-7 with TRBJ1-5; D possibly corresponds to TRBD1 (5 bases). TRBV5-7 is an open reading frame whose function is uncertain. CDR3 length: 16 residues. The V end lost 3 bases, the J end lost 6 bases, and 19 bases lay between the germline ends. The CDR3 loop reads CASSYSIWGRVQPQHF. The CDR3, as DNA: TGTGCCAGCAGCTACTCCATATGGGGCAGGGTTCAGCCCCAGCATTTT.

The chain employs TRBV18 and TRBJ2-7; possibly TRBD2 for D (7 bases). The CDR3 extends over 12 amino acids. Trimming cost V 5 bases and J 5 bases, with 10 bases left between them. The germline gives CDR1 KGHSH, CDR2 LQKENI. In DNA, the CDR3 is TGTGCCAGCTCAGCGGGGGCGGACGAGCAGTACTTC. This codes for CASSAGADEQYF.

The rearrangement uses TRBV7-9 and TRBJ2-4, with 7 bases fitting TRBD2. In germline, CDR1 is SEHNR, CDR2 FQNEAQ (reference sequence). V lost 7 bases and J lost 15; bases outside the gene matches: 9. The CDR3 sequence is 11 residues long. The CDR3 here is CASTLGGLLYF. The CDR3 region has the DNA TGTGCCAGCACCCTGGGGGGACTACTGTACTTC.

The V and J genes are TRBV2 and TRBJ1-3, with D possibly TRBD1 on 5 matching bases. V was shortened by 6 bases and J by 4 bases, with 13 bases between the two germline ends. This CDR3 has 14 residues. CDR1 is SNHLY and CDR2 is FYNNEI in the germline V gene. The chain's CDR3 is CASRGTVTGNTIYF. In DNA form, the CDR3 reads TGTGCCAGCAGAGGGACTGTAACAGGAAACACCATATATTTT.

This chain links TRBV10-3 with TRBJ1-6; D is ambiguous. V shed 4 bases and J shed 0 bases, with 13 bases lying between them. This CDR3 has 17 amino acids. Looked up from germline, CDR1 is ENHRY and CDR2 is SYGVKD. The CDR3, as DNA: TGTGCCATCAGTGGGGCCCCAGGAGGCTCCTATAATTCACCCCTCCACTTT. Translation gives CAISGAPGGSYNSPLHF.

V usage is TRBV9 and J usage is TRBJ2-5; 8 nucleotides align to TRBD1. After removal of 7 bases from V and 1 base from J, the junction contained 6 bases not matched to a gene. Germline V gene sequence: CDR1 SGDLS, CDR2 YYNGEE. The CDR3 contains 14 residues. CDR3 nucleotide sequence: TGTGCCAGCGGGGGACAGGAGCCCCAAGAGACCCAGTACTTC. Translation gives CASGGQEPQETQYF.

In DNA form, the CDR3 reads TGTGCCAGAGACACAGGGATTAGGAACTATGGCTACACCTTC. Translation: CARDTGIRNYGYTF. J is TRBJ1-2 and V is TRBV5-3; D is perhaps TRBD1 (6 bases). TRBV5-3 qualifies as an ORF whose function is uncertain. The CDR3 has 14 residues. The germline V and J ends were trimmed by 7 bases and 2 bases, with 15 bases remaining between them.

CDR3 DNA: TGTGCCAGTAGTTCGGTTCCGGGACAGTCAAATTCACCCCTCCACTTT. Amino acids: CASSSVPGQSNSPLHF. V usage is TRBV19 and J usage is TRBJ1-6; TRBD1 aligns across 7 bases. J was trimmed by 7 bases and V by 5 bases; bases with no gene match: 11. CDR1 and CDR2 (germline): LNHDA, SQIVND (reference sequence). CDR3 length: 16 amino acids.

The J gene is TRBJ1-1, the V gene TRBV7-9; D uncertain. The V end lost 3 bases, the J end lost 0 bases, and 5 bases lay between the germline ends. The CDR3 loop spans 13 amino acids. Germline V CDR1 and CDR2: SEHNR, FQNEAQ (reference sequence). CDR3 bases: TGTGCCAGCAGCTTCCAGTTGAACACTGAAGCTTTCTTT. This gives the protein CASSFQLNTEAFF.

This rearrangement joins TRBV7-2 to TRBJ2-7; D might be TRBD1 (6 bases). There are 14 residues in the CDR3. Germline CDR1 SGHTA, CDR2 FQGNSA. Trimming cost V 2 bases and J 4 bases, with 12 bases left between them. The CDR3 sequence: CASSLRDIDYEQYF. The CDR3, as DNA: TGTGCCAGCAGCTTAAGGGACATAGATTACGAGCAGTACTTC.